The 11 T cell receptor beta chains in this list originate from one sample, sequenced in a study of regulatory T cells in long-lasting Graves disease. Time point here: persistent/refractory GD, antithyroid drugs over 5 years with positive TRAb. RNA isolated from PBMCs was used to make the TCR library. In building TCR beta libraries, iRepertoire HTBI primers were used together with Arm-PCR of CDR3 regions. TCRdb called the multiplex PCR reads again in MiXCR, with one record for every CDR3 protein. The sample holds about 470,000 distinct CDR3 sequences, about 22% seen once. The sample here was peripheral blood mononuclear cells (PBMCs), taken when the disease was refractory, from a patient treated with antithyroid drugs. The receptors stem from a female donor with Graves disease.

This clonotype was recorded at least ten times. The chain joins TRBV7-3 to TRBJ2-2; a possible D gene is TRBD1 (6 bases). Germline CDR1 SGHTA, CDR2 FQGTGA. Trimming left V 5 bases short and J 6 bases short, with 10 bases between. The CDR3 spans 13 residues. This CDR3 is CASSATGSGELFF. The DNA for the CDR3 is TGTGCCAGCAGCGCCACAGGGTCCGGGGAGCTGTTTTTT.

The chain has TRBV27 and TRBJ2-2; D gene uncertain. The CDR3 runs 12 residues. Trimming took off 8 bases at V and 1 base at J, with 5 bases between the two ends. CDR1 and CDR2 from the germline V gene are MNHEY and SMNVEV (reference sequence). The CDR3 sequence is CASPWNTGELFF. The DNA for the CDR3 is TGTGCCAGCCCCTGGAACACCGGGGAGCTGTTTTTT.

V usage is TRBV11-2 and J usage is TRBJ2-1, with unresolved D. The CDR3 length is 14 residues. CDR1 is SGHAT, CDR2 FQNNGV, per germline. The V end was cut by 1 base, the J end by 5 bases, with 9 bases between. The CDR3 DNA follows: TGTGCCAGCAGCTTAGTTAAGGGAAACAATGAGCAGTTCTTC. This translates into CASSLVKGNNEQFF.

Comments on this clonotype: This may be a read error, as it is one base from a much larger clone. The chain uses TRBV25-1 and TRBJ1-2; no clear D. The CDR3 is 13 amino acids. The ends were cut back, 4 bases at V and 8 bases at J, with 14 bases in the middle. Germline CDR1 and CDR2: MGHDK and SYGVNS. The CDR3 nucleotides read TGTGCCAGCAGTGGATCGATCCTCTTGGGCTACACCTTC. It encodes CASSGSILLGYTF.

This clonotype was detected many times. The genes are TRBV11-2 and TRBJ1-1; D might be TRBD1 (5 bases). V was trimmed by 5 bases and J by 1 base, leaving 8 bases between them. The CDR3 extends over 13 amino acids. Germline lookup yields CDR1 SGHAT and CDR2 FQNNGV. For the CDR3, the DNA is TGTGCCAGCAGCAACGACAGGAACACTGAAGCTTTCTTT. This gives the protein CASSNDRNTEAFF.

This clonotype has just a few counts. This sequence joins TRBV20-1 and TRBJ1-6; 9 nucleotides align to TRBD1. Trimming at V came to 6 bases and at J to 7 bases, leaving 7 bases not matched to a gene. CDR1 DFQATT and CDR2 SNEGSKA come from the germline V gene (reference sequence). There are 14 residues in the CDR3. This chain's CDR3 is CSAPQGAWNSPLHF. CDR3 coding DNA: TGCAGTGCACCACAGGGGGCTTGGAATTCACCCCTCCACTTT.

In this sample, this clonotype turned up many times. The chain links TRBV2 to TRBJ2-5; TRBD1 agrees at 9 bases. The trim removed 6 bases at V and 4 bases at J, leaving 3 bases unmatched. Germline values: CDR1 SNHLY, CDR2 FYNNEI. This CDR3 is built from 13 residues. CDR3 bases: TGTGCCAGCAGAGGGACAGGGCCAGAGACCCAGTACTTC. Amino acid sequence: CASRGTGPETQYF.

V and J are TRBV7-8 and TRBJ2-6; D gene unclear. Germline CDR1 SGHVS, CDR2 FQNEAQ. The CDR3 spans 16 residues. The V gene lost 0 bases and the J gene lost 0 bases, with 6 bases spanning the gap. CDR3: CASSLAGYSGANVLTF. The CDR3, as DNA: TGTGCCAGCAGCTTAGCCGGTTACTCTGGGGCCAACGTCCTGACTTTC. The full variable domain, rest sourced from reference TRBV7-8 and TRBJ2-6, is GAGVSQSPRYKVAKRGQDVALRCDPISGHVSLFWYQQALGQGPEFLTYFQNEAQLDKSGLPSDRFFAERPEGSVSTLKIQRTQQEDSAVYLCASSLAGYSGANVLTFGAGSRLTVL.

In its sample, this clonotype was seen many times. The chain links TRBV6-1 to TRBJ1-1; 7 bases are a match to TRBD1. Per germline, CDR1 MNHNS and CDR2 SASEGT. There are 16 residues in the CDR3. V was clipped by 6 bases and J by 3 bases; unmatched bases: 13. The CDR3 DNA reads TGTGCCAGCAGCGATTCAGGGGGTAGTCCTCACACTGAAGCTTTCTTT. It specifies CASSDSGGSPHTEAFF.

The chain has TRBV30 and TRBJ2-7; 13 positions agree with TRBD2. V was pared by 6 bases and J by 1 base, with 9 bases of the junction left unmatched. From germline, CDR1 is GTSNPN and CDR2 SVGIG (reference sequence). CDR3 length: 16 residues. CDR3 bases: TGTGCCTGCATAATGGGACTAGCGGGAATGTCCTACGAGCAGTACTTC. Translated, it gives CACIMGLAGMSYEQYF.

This clonotype was detected ten times or more. This chain uses TRBV28 with TRBJ2-7; D unresolved. Germline V gives CDR1 MDHEN, CDR2 SYDVKM. With 0 bases removed from V and 0 bases from J, the gap between germline ends came to 12 bases. The CDR3 contains 16 residues. CDR3 sequence: CASSLWVGRSSYEQYF. The CDR3 DNA reads TGTGCCAGCAGTTTATGGGTGGGCAGATCCTCCTACGAGCAGTACTTC.